Listed below are T cell receptor beta chains from one sample, sequenced in a study of OX40 agonist ivuxolimab in advanced cancers. Clones were sequenced by immunoSEQ multiplex PCR, and TCRdb holds only the in-frame ones, with some missing. The top ten clones hold 15% to 20% of a sample with roughly 20,000 clones, around 87% of them seen once. Source: CD4+ or CD8+ T cells sorted from blood, taken in a trial of the OX40 agonist ivuxolimab. These receptors all come from an adult with an advanced solid tumor such as melanoma, head and neck, liver or kidney cancer. The CDR3 runs from the conserved cysteine through the conserved F or W. D genes are given only for firm matches. The size entry is marked missing in some rows and otherwise reads once, few, many or a size class.

clone size,J gene,V gene,D gene,CDR3 protein,CDR3 DNA
-,TRBJ1-5,TRBV19,-,CASSYWAGGNQPQHF,TGTGCCAGTAGCTACTGGGCAGGGGGCAATCAGCCCCAGCATTTT
-,TRBJ2-2,TRBV19,-,CASSIAITGELFF,TGTGCCAGTAGTATTGCGATCACCGGGGAGCTGTTTTTT
-,TRBJ1-6,TRBV19,-,CASSIDWRKSSYNSPLHF,TGTGCCAGTAGTATAGATTGGAGGAAGAGCTCCTATAATTCACCCCTCCACTTT
-,TRBJ2-7,TRBV4-3,TRBD1,CASSFSGTGESYEQYF,TGCGCCAGCAGTTTCTCTGGGACAGGGGAATCCTACGAGCAGTACTTC
-,TRBJ1-6,TRBV19,-,CACTGQGYNSPLHF,TGTGCCTGCACGGGGCAGGGTTATAATTCACCCCTCCACTTT
-,TRBJ1-2,TRBV7-9,TRBD1,CASSSQLGQGVYGYTF,TGTGCCAGCAGCTCTCAATTGGGACAGGGTGTGTATGGCTACACCTTC
-,TRBJ1-2,TRBV6-1,-,CASSEAVRPYGYTF,TGTGCCAGCAGTGAAGCCGTCAGGCCCTATGGCTACACCTTC
-,TRBJ2-5,TRBV9,TRBD2,CASSVAAGGKETQYF,TGTGCCAGCAGCGTAGCAGCGGGGGGGAAAGAGACCCAGTACTTC
-,TRBJ2-1,TRBV6-5,-,CASSYGPKNEQFF,TGTGCCAGCAGTTACGGTCCTAAGAATGAGCAGTTCTTC
few,TRBJ2-6,TRBV11-2,-,CASSPIFGYSGANVLTF,TGTGCCAGCAGCCCGATTTTTGGATACTCTGGGGCCAACGTCCTGACTTTC
-,TRBJ2-2,TRBV6-5,-,CASSMSRNTGELFF,TGTGCCAGCAGTATGTCGCGGAACACCGGGGAGCTGTTTTTT
-,TRBJ2-7,TRBV13,-,CASAPLGGEGDYEQYF,TGTGCCAGCGCCCCCTTGGGGGGCGAGGGCGACTACGAGCAGTACTTC
few,TRBJ2-7,TRBV7-2,-,CASSYQGQGHSYEQYF,TGTGCCAGCAGCTACCAGGGGCAGGGTCACTCCTACGAGCAGTACTTC
once,TRBJ2-1,TRBV11-3,-,CASSYPQDNEQFF,TGTGCCAGCAGCTATCCACAGGACAATGAGCAGTTCTTC
-,TRBJ1-2,TRBV29-1,-,CSVEDLKGPRTFYGYTF,TGCAGCGTTGAAGATTTGAAGGGACCCCGGACCTTCTATGGCTACACCTTC
-,TRBJ2-1,TRBV9,-,CASSPDEYNEQFF,TGTGCCAGCAGCCCGGACGAATACAATGAGCAGTTCTTC
once,TRBJ1-3,TRBV13,-,CASSFLTGGNTIYF,TGTGCCAGCAGCTTCTTAACAGGAGGAAACACCATATATTTT